This TCR beta chain was found in a study of blood T cells in healthy people across ages. Study-level information: Capture by template switching was about one barcoded beta molecule per two T cells.

Overall study results and limits: The percentage of naive T cells correlated strongly with TCR beta diversity. A roughly linear age-dependent decrease characterized TCR beta diversity per million T cells. Among long-lived donors, naive CD4+ cells were more numerous and diversity higher than in aged donors.

Combining a sample-barcoded 5' primer with a J-beta primer mix, a second PCR ran for roughly 7 to 11 cycles. TCRdb recomputed calls from the 5' RACE reads with MiXCR, one row per CDR3 protein. This table has 650,000 to 1,000,000 distinct CDR3 sequences, under 40% appearing once. Trimming cost V 5 bases and J 0 bases, with 11 bases left between them. The CDR3 extends over 15 amino acids. Germline V gene sequence: CDR1 ENHRY, CDR2 SYGVKD. Remarks on this clonotype: Its specificity is unknown.

The rearrangement joins TRBV10-3 to TRBJ1-3; D uncertain. The clonotype originates from a man between 18 and 29 years old in good health. The sample taken for sequencing was blood. CDR3 in amino acids: CAISTTDTSGNTIYF. CDR3 DNA: TGTGCCATCAGTACAACCGATACCTCTGGAAACACCATATATTTT.